This TCR beta chain appears in the sequencing data of a study of lymphopenia after photon versus proton radiotherapy. Points on this clone: Its target is not known.

Notes on the study in general: After lymphocyte nadir, photon-treated repertoires showed oligoclonal expansion, especially CD8+ Temra. Proton therapy kept repertoires fairly stable, unlike photons, which gained effector/memory cells.

Profiling relied on immunoSEQ multiplex PCR, and the TCRdb table lists in-frame clones only, not all of them. The sample gives 43,000 or so clones, 85% to 90% of which show up once; over 2% is in the top ten. The CDR3 contains 13 residues. Per germline, CDR1 LGHNA and CDR2 YSLEER. The ends were cut back, 4 bases at V and 4 bases at J, with 8 bases in the middle. Source: peripheral blood, taken from a patient treated with photon-based radiotherapy. The TCR sequence derives from a man between 40 and 49 years old with gastric cancer. V is TRBV4-3 and J is TRBJ2-1, with a weak D call TRBD1 (5 bases). This CDR3 reads CASSPDNYNEQFF. In nucleotides, the CDR3 is TGCGCCAGCAGCCCGGACAATTACAATGAGCAGTTCTTC.